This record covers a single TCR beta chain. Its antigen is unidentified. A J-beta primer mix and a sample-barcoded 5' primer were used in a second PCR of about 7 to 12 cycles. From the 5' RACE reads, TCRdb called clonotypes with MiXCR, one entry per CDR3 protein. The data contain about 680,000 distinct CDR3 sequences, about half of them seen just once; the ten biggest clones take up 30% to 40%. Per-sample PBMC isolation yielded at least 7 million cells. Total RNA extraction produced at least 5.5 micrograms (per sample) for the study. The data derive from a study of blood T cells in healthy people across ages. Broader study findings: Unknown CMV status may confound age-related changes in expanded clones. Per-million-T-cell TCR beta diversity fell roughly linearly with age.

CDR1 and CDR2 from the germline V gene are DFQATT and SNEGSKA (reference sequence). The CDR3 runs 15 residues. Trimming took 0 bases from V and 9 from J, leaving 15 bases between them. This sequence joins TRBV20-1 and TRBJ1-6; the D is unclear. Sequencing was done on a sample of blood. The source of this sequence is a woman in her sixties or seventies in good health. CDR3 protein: CSARDEARGGSPLHF. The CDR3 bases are TGCAGTGCTAGAGATGAGGCCCGGGGTGGTTCACCCCTCCACTTT.